This TCR beta chain comes out of a study of control samples from healthy donors and cancer patients. Measured with immunoSEQ multiplex PCR; TCRdb has only the in-frame clones, and not every one. This table holds about 190,000 clones, 80% to 95% found once. The V gene's germline CDR1 is LGHDT and CDR2 YNNKEL (reference sequence). Deletions cut 4 bases from V and 8 bases from J, with 12 bases between. The CDR3 is made up of 13 amino acids. The sequencing sample was made of blood. The receptor was derived from a man aged 18 to 30 in good health. The rearrangement joins TRBV3-1 (or the pseudogene TRBV3-2) to TRBJ1-3; the D gene is possibly TRBD1 (5 bases). The CDR3 coding sequence is TGTGCCAGCAGCCCCGATGGAGGGGACACCATATATTTT. It encodes CASSPDGGDTIYF.